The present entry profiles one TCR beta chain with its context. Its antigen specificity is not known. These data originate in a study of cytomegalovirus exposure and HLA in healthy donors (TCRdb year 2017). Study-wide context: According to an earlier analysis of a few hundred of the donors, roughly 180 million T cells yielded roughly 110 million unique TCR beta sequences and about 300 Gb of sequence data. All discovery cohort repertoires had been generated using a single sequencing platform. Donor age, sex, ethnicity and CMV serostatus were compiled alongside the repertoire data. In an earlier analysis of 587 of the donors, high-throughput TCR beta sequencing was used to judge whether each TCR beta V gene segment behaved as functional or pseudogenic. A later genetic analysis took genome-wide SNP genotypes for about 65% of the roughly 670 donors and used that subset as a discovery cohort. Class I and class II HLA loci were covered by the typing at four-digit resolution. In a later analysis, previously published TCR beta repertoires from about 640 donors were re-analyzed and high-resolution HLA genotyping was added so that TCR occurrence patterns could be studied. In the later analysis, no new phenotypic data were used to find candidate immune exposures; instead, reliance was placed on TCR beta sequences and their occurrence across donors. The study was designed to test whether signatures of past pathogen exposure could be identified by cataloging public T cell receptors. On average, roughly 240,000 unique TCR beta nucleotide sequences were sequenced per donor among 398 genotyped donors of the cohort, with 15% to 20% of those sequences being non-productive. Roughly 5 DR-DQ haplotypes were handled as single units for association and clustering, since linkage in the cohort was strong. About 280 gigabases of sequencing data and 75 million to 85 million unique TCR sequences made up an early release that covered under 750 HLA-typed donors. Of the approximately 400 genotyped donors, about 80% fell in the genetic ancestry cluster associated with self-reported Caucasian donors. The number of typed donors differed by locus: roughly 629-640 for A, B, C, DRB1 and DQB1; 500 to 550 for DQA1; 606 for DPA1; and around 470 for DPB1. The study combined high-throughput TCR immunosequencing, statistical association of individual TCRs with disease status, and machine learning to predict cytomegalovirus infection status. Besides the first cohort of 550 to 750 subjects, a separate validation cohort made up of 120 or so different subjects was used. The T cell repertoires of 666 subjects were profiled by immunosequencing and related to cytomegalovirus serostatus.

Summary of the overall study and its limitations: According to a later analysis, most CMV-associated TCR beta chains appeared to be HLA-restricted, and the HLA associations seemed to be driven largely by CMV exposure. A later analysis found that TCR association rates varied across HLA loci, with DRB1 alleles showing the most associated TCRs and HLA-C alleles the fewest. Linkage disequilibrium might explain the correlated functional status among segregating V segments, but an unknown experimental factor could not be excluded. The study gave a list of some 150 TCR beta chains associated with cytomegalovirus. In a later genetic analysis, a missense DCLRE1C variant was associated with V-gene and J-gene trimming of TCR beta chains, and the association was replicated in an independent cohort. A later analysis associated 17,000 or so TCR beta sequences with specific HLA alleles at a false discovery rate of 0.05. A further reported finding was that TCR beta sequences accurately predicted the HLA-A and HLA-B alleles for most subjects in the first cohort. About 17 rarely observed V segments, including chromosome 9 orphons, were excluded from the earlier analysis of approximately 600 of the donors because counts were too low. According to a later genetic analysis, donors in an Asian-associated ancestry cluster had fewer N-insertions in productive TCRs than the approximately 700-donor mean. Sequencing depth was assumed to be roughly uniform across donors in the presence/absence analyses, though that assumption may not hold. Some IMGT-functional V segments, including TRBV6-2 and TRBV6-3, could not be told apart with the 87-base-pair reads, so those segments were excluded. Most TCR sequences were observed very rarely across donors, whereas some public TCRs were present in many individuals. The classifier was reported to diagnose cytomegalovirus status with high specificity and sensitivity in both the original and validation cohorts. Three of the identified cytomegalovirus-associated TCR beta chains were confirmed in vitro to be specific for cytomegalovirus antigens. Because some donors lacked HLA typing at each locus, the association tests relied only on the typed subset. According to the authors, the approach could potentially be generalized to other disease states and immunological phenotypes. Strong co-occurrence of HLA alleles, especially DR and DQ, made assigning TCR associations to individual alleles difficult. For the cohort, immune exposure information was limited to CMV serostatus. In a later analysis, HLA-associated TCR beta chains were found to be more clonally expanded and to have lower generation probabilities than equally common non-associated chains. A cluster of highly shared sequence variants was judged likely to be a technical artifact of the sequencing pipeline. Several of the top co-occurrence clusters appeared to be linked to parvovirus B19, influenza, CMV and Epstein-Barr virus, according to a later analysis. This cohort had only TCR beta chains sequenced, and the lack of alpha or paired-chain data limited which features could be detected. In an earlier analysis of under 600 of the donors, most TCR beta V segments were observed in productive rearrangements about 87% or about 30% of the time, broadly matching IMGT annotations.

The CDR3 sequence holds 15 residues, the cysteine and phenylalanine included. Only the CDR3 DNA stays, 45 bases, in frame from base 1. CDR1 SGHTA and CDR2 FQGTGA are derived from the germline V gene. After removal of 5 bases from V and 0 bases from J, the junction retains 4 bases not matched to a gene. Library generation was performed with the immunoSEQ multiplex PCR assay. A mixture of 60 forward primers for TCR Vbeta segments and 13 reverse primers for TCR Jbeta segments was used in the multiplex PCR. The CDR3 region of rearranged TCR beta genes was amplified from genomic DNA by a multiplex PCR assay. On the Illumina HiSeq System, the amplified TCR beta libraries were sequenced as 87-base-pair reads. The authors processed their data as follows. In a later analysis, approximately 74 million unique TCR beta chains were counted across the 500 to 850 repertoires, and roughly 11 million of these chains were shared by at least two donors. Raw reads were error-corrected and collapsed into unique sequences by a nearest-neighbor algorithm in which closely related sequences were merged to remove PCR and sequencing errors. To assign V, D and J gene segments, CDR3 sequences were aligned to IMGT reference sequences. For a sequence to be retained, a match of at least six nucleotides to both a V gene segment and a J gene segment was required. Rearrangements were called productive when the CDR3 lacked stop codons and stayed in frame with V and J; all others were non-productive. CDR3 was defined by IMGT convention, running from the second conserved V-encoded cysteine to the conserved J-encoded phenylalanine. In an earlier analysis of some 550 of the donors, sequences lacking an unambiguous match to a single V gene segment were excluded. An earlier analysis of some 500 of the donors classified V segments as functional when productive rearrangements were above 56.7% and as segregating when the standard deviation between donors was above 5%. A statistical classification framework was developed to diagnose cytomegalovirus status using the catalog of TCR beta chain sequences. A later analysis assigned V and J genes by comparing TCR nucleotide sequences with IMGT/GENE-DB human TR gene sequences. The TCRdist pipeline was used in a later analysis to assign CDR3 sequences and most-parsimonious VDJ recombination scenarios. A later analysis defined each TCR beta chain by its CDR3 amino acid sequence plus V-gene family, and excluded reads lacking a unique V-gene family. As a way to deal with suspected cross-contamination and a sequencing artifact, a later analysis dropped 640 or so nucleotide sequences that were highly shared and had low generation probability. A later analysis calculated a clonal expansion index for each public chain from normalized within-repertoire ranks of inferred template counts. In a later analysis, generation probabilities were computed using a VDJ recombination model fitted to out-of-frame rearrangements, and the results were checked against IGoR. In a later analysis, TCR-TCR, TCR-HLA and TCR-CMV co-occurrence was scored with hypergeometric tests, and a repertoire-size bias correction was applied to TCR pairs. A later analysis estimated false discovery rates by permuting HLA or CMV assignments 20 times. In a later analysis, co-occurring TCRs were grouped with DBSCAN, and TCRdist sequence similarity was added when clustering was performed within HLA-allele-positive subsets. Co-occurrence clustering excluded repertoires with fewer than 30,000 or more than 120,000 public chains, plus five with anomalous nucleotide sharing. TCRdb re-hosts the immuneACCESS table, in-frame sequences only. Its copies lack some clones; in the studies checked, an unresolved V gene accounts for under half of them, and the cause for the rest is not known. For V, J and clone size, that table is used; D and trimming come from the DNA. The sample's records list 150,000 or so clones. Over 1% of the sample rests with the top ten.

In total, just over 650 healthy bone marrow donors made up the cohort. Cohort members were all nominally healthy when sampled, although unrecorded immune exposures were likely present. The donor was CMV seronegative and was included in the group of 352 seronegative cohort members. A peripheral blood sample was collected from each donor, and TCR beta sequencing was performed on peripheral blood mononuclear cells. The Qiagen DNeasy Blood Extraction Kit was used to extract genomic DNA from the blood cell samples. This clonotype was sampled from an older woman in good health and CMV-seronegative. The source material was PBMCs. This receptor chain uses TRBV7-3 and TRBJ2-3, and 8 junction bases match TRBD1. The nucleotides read TGTGCCAGCAGCGCCCGACAGGGGAGCACAGATACGCAGTATTTT. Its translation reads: CASSARQGSTDTQYF.